This T cell receptor (beta chain) was observed in a study of technical replicates of blood from a few donors (dated by TCRdb to the late 2010s). The CDR3 sequence holds 12 residues, the cysteine and phenylalanine included. Only the CDR3 portion is preserved as DNA: 36 bases, with reading frame beginning at the first base. The CDR1 and CDR2 encoded by the germline V gene are SGDLS and YYNGEE. V is reduced by 3 bases and J by 6 bases, leaving a spacing of 8 bases between them. The library was built by means of the immunoSEQ multiplex PCR assay. TCRdb took this table from immuneACCESS and kept in-frame rearrangements with V and J called. Such tables lack part of the clones; where checked against another copy, unresolved V genes explain under half of the gap, and the rest is unexplained. Across this sample there are some 68,000 clones, with nearly 97% seen only once. In total, the top ten clones hold 0.2% to 0.3% of the sample.

Worth noting for this clone: Its recognized antigen is unknown. It has no much larger one-base neighbor in the sample; base qualities were not kept.

The V and J segments used are TRBV9 and TRBJ2-3; no D gene can be assigned with confidence. The sequence was collected from a human donor in good health. Sample: T cells isolated from PBMCs. The bases are TGTGCCAGCAGCGCTAGTGGTGATACGCAGTATTTT. This translates into CASSASGDTQYF.